This T cell receptor (beta chain) was found in a study of blood T cells in healthy people across ages. Background on the study: Per every two T cells, about one barcoded beta molecule was captured by template switching. Study results and caveats: Among long-lived donors, naive CD4+ cells were more numerous and diversity higher than in aged donors.

With respect to this clonotype: Its target is not known.

Primed by a sample-barcoded 5' primer and a J-beta primer mix, a second PCR proceeded for about 7 to 11 cycles. TCRdb re-called the 5' RACE reads through MiXCR, storing one row per CDR3 protein. The sample includes 750,000 to 950,000 distinct CDR3 sequences, 53% of them seen just once. The origin of this receptor is a man older than 75 in good health. The sequenced sample consisted of blood.

CDR3 amino acids: CASSLLDTTYGYTF. The CDR3 DNA sequence: TGTGCCAGCTCACTGCTCGACACGACCTATGGCTACACCTTC. The gene calls are TRBV18 and TRBJ1-2, with D unresolved. This CDR3 region has 14 residues. The ends were cut back, 4 bases at V and 4 bases at J, with 13 bases in the middle. Per germline, CDR1 KGHSH and CDR2 LQKENI.